The TCR beta chain described here comes from a study of early T cells in non-severe SARS-CoV-2 infection (dated by TCRdb to the early 2020s). Context from the whole study: Because TCR sequencing relied on bulk RNA taken from unsorted whole blood, pairing of alpha and beta chains was not possible. Study-level results and caveats: Matching against VDJdb was skewed toward anti-spike CD8 responses, likely underestimated virus-specific expansions, and missed private and CD4 specificities.

Receptors were amplified or captured by 5' RACE. The instrument was a NextSeq 500. Unique molecular identifiers were attached to individual cDNA molecules in the TCR library protocol so that sequencing error and PCR bias could be corrected. TCR alpha and beta chains were both sequenced, and the abundances of alpha and beta sequences in each sample were closely correlated with each other. The original pipeline was this. V gene, J gene and CDR3 annotation of TCR sequences was performed with Decombinator V4. TCRs were defined as expanded if a significant change between any two time points was detected under a Poisson model with p below 0.0001. TCR abundances were normalised to the total number of TCRs sequenced per sample and were expressed as counts per million. TRAV1-2 paired with TRAJ12, TRAJ20 or TRAJ33 defined MAIT TCRs, while TRAV10 paired with TRAJ18 defined iNKT TCRs. VDJdb, accessed on 1 November 2021, was searched for TCRs annotated for CMV, EBV and SARS-CoV-2, and TCRs annotated for more than one antigen were excluded. TCRdb reworked the public reads: Q25 trimming with fastp, MiXCR clone assembly, productive beta chains retained. Entries that share a CDR3 protein sequence are merged under the most common genes and DNA. The V and J calls were determined by TCRdb, not by the authors. In this sample the table shows 35,000 to 50,000 distinct CDR3 sequences, less than 6% of which occur a single time. The ten largest clones represent 3.5% to 4.5% of the sample.

V trim: 5 bases; J trim: 8 bases; unmatched bases: 8. Including cysteine and phenylalanine, the CDR3 has 14 amino acids. This entry keeps only the CDR3 DNA: 42 bases, framed from base 1. CDR1 and CDR2, looked up from the germline V gene (reference sequence), are PRHDT and FYEKMQ. This clonotype was seen repeatedly, ten times or more. Its antigen is still unknown. No qualities accompany the bases; no much larger clone lies one base away. This was a case-control study nested in a cohort of healthcare workers in London, UK, who had nasopharyngeal swab PCR tests and blood samples taken every week. Healthcare workers were recruited between 23 and 31 March 2020, during the week of the UK lockdown, and were followed weekly for up to roughly 15 weeks.

Recombination linked TRBV13 to TRBJ1-4, with 7 bases matching TRBD1. Sequencing used whole blood, obtained at baseline. The sequence came from an adult who was a healthcare worker with PCR-confirmed SARS-CoV-2 infection or an uninfected control (not recorded which). The sequence in DNA is TGTGCCAGCAGCCGCAGACAGGGTGGGGAAAAACTGTTTTTT. This sequence encodes CASSRRQGGEKLFF. The CDR3, completed at both ends by the reference TRBV13 and TRBJ1-4 genes, gives the full variable domain AAGVIQSPRHLIKEKRETATLKCYPIPRHDTVYWYQQGPGQDPQFLISFYEKMQSDKGSIPDRFSAQQFSDYHSELNMSSLELGDSALYFCASSRRQGGEKLFFGSGTQLSVL.